This T cell receptor beta chain was found in a study of T cell changes during pregnancy in multiple sclerosis. Data came from immunoSEQ multiplex PCR; TCRdb stores just in-frame clones and leaves some out. The table records approximately 53,000 clones, 90% of them present only once. Trimming at V came to 5 bases and at J to 0 bases, leaving 7 bases not matched to a gene. Per germline, CDR1 LGHNA and CDR2 YSLEER. This CDR3 contains 18 residues. This clone was detected once. The V gene is TRBV4-3, the J gene TRBJ2-3, with 14 bases identical to TRBD2. Specimen: peripheral blood, collected after pregnancy. This clonotype was obtained from a female donor in good health, enrolled as a control in a pregnancy study. CDR3 DNA sequence: TGCGCCAGCAGCACGGGACTAGCGGGGGAGACTAGCACAGATACGCAGTATTTT. Translating gives CASSTGLAGETSTDTQYF.